These 7 T cell receptor beta chains came from one sample sequenced in a study of vaccination and CD4 T cells after COVID-19. As to treatment: roughly nine-day PBMC culture with coronavirus spike peptide pools or control peptides (ViraFEST assay). What these receptors recognize is not known. The Oncomine TCR Beta short-read assay generated sequence data from the DNA of cultured CD4+ T cells. TCRdb re-called the PCR reads with MiXCR, one entry per CDR3 protein. The sample holds around 4,800 distinct CDR3 sequences, around 80% seen once. The source material was CD4+ T cells from blood, cultured in vitro. All receptors come from a human donor who had recovered from COVID-19.

The chain couples TRBV6-1 to TRBJ1-1; 7 bases align to TRBD1. J was trimmed by 1 base and V by 3 bases; bases with no gene match: 14. The length of the CDR3 is 18 residues. Germline CDR1 and CDR2: MNHNS and SASEGT. CDR3 protein: CASSEKTKGGWGNTEAFF. Written as DNA, the CDR3 is TGTGCCAGCAGTGAGAAAACAAAAGGGGGCTGGGGGAACACTGAAGCTTTCTTT.

The chain's CDR3 is CATSDRLAGPSSYNEQFF. CDR3 coding DNA: TGTGCCACCAGTGATCGTCTAGCGGGACCAAGCTCCTACAATGAGCAGTTCTTC. J is TRBJ2-1 and V is TRBV24-1, with 9 bases lining up with TRBD2. The trim removed 3 bases at V and 0 bases at J, leaving 8 bases unmatched. Germline CDR1 KGHDR, CDR2 SFDVKD. The CDR3 runs 18 residues.

This chain links TRBV12-3 or TRBV12-4 with TRBJ1-5; D unresolved. The V and J ends lost 6 bases and 7 bases respectively, with 10 bases between them. The CDR3 has 12 residues. For the CDR3, the DNA is TGTGCCAGCAGCTTGGGAAACCAGCCCCAGCATTTT. Its translation is CASSLGNQPQHF.

The V and J genes are TRBV20-1 and TRBJ2-2; no reliable D call. Per germline, CDR1 DFQATT and CDR2 SNEGSKA (reference sequence). There are 12 residues in the CDR3. The CDR3 nucleotides read TGCAGCGCTTCTCCCGAGGCCGGGGAGCTGTTTTTT. This codes for CSASPEAGELFF.

The chain carries TRBV12-5 and TRBJ1-2; 8 bases are a match to TRBD1. Germline V gene lookup returns CDR1 LGHNT and CDR2 FRNRAP. After removal of 7 bases from V and 7 bases from J, the junction contained 11 bases not matched to a gene. The CDR3 is 14 amino acids. Here the CDR3 DNA reads TGTGCTAGTGTCCCGGACAGGGCACGCGGTGGCTACACCTTC. Translating gives CASVPDRARGGYTF. The full variable domain, completed using reference TRBV12-5 and TRBJ1-2, is DARVTQTPRHKVTEMGQEVTMRCQPILGHNTVFWYRQTMMQGLELLAYFRNRAPLDDSGMPKDRFSAEMPDATLATLKIQPSEPRDSAVYFCASVPDRARGGYTFGSGTRLTVV.

The gene calls are TRBV20-1 and TRBJ2-5; no firm D call. Germline CDR1 and CDR2: DFQATT and SNEGSKA (reference sequence). CDR3 length equals 14 residues. The ends were cut back, 0 bases at V and 1 base at J, with 9 bases in the middle. The CDR3 DNA reads TGCAGTGCTAGAGATGTCGGGTTCCAAGAGACCCAGTACTTC. Encoded protein: CSARDVGFQETQYF.

By share of the sample, this clonotype is medium-sized. The rearrangement uses TRBV29-1 and TRBJ1-2; unclear D gene. The V and J ends lost 3 bases and 0 bases respectively, with 5 bases between them. This CDR3 is 12 amino acids long. Germline CDR1 is SQVTM and CDR2 is ANQGSEA. This CDR3 reads CSVEGTNYGYTF. The CDR3 DNA is TGCAGCGTTGAGGGGACTAACTATGGCTACACCTTC.